This T cell receptor beta chain appears in the sequencing data of a study of T-cell reconstitution after alpha-beta-depleted transplantation in children. Study outcomes and limitations: The authors attributed T-cell counts and diversity one year after transplant mostly to newly produced T cells.

CDR1 and CDR2 from the germline V gene are SGHDN and FVKESK. Between the trimmed V and J ends, which lost 3 bases and 0 bases, there was a span of 9 bases. The CDR3 totals 15 residues. Unique molecular identifiers were incorporated during preparation of the TCRbeta library. From the PCR reads, TCRdb called clonotypes with MiXCR, one entry per CDR3 protein. Found here are about 980,000 distinct CDR3 sequences, about 29% of them singletons; the top ten hold over 25%. Comment on this clonotype: Antigen specificity is unknown.

The rearrangement links TRBV14 to TRBJ2-1; D is ambiguous. The sequence derives from a boy younger than two who had a stem cell transplant for SCID, so the T cells may come from the graft donor. The sample was PBMCs, mostly from graft donor cells, taken 360 days after TCRalphabeta/CD19-depleted stem cell transplant. CDR3 DNA sequence: TGTGCCAGCAGCCAGGGGTTACGCTCCTACAATGAGCAGTTCTTC. As protein: CASSQGLRSYNEQFF.